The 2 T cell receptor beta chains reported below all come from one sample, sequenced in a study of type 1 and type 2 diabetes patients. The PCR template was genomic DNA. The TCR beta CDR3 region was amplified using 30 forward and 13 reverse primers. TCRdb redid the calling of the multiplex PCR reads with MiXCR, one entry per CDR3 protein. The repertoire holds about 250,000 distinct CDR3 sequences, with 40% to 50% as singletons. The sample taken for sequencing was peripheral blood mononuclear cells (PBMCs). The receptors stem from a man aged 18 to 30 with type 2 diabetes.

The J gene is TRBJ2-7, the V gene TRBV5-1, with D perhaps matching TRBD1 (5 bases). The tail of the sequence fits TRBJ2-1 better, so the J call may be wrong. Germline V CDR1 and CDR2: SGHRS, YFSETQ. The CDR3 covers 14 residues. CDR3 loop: CASTLAAGANEQFF. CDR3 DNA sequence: TGCGCCAGCACTCTGGCGGCTGGGGCTAATGAGCAGTTCTTC.

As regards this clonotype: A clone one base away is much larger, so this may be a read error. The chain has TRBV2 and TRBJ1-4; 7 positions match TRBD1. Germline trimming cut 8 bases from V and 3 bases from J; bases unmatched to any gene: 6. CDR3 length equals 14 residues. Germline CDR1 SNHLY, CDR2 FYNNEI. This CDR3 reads CASRRQGANEKLFF. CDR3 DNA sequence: TGTGCCAGCCGGCGACAGGGAGCTAATGAAAAACTGTTTTTT.